This T cell receptor (beta chain) originates from a study of metastatic and nonmetastatic thyroid tumors. Whole-study context: From malignant and benign thyroid patients, repertoires in blood and in tumor or nodule tissue were compared. Study-wide results and limits: The study reportedly found significantly higher TCR beta diversity in malignant thyroid tumors than benign nodules, in blood and tumor.

CDR1 and CDR2 (germline): ENHRY, SYGVKD. V dropped 3 bases and J dropped 0 bases, with 5 bases sitting between them. The CDR3 sequence is 13 residues long. This clone was detected ten times or more. Its specificity is not known. Under the authors' procedure: To classify distant metastasis in papillary thyroid cancer, a model was built from CDR3 differences across clinicopathological groups. TCRdb re-called clones via MiXCR from the PCR reads. Clone size and V and J calls follow TCRdb, not the original study. The sample lists approximately 25,000 clones, 16% occurring once. All patients were untreated before thyroid surgery.

V is TRBV10-3 and J is TRBJ1-1; D is ambiguous. This clonotype was obtained from a male donor with papillary thyroid cancer or a benign thyroid nodule (not recorded which). Some clones in this sample may be carry-over from other donors' samples. Sequenced input: blood. The CDR3 is CAISETVNTEAFF. The CDR3 DNA follows: TGTGCCATCAGTGAAACTGTGAACACTGAAGCTTTCTTT.